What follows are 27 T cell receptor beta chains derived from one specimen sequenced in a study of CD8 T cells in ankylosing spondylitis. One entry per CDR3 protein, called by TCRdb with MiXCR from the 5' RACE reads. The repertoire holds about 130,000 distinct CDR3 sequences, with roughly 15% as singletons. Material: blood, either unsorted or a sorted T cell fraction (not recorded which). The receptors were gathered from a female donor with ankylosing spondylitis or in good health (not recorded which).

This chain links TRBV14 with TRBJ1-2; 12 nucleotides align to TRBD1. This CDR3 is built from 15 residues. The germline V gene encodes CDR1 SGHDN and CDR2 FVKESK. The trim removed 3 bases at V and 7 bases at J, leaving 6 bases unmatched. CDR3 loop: CASSQGTGGAFGYTF. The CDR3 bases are TGTGCCAGCAGCCAGGGGACAGGGGGCGCGTTTGGCTACACCTTC.

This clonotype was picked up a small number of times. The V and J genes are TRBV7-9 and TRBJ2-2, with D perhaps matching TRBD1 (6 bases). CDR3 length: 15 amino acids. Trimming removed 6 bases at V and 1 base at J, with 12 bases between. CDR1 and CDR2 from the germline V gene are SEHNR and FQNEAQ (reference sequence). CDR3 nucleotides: TGTGCCAGCAGAAGGACAGCCGGGAACACCGGGGAGCTGTTTTTT. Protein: CASRRTAGNTGELFF. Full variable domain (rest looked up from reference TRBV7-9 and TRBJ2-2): DTGVSQNPRHKITKRGQNVTFRCDPISEHNRLYWYRQTLGQGPEFLTYFQNEAQLEKSRLLSDRFSAERPKGSFSTLEIQRTEQGDSAMYLCASRRTAGNTGELFFGEGSRLTVL.

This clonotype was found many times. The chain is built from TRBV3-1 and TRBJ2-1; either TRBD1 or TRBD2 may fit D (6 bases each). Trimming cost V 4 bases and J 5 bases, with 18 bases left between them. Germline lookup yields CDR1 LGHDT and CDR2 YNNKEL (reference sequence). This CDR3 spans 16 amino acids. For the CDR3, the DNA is TGTGCCAGCAGCCTTATAGGGACGGGGGCGAACAATGAGCAGTTCTTC. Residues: CASSLIGTGANNEQFF.

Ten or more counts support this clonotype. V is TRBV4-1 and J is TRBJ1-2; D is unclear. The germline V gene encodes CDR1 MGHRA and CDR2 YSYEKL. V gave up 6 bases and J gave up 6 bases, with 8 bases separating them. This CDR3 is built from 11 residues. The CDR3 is CASRGPDGYTF. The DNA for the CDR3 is TGCGCCAGCAGGGGCCCGGATGGCTACACCTTC.

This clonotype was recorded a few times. The CDR3 region has the DNA TGTGCCAGCAGTGAGGGGTACAGCCCGATCTACGAGCAGTACTTC. It translates to CASSEGYSPIYEQYF. V usage is TRBV6-1 and J usage is TRBJ2-7; D is undetermined. V lost 3 bases and J 3 bases, leaving 15 bases between the germline ends. The CDR3 covers 15 residues. The V gene's germline CDR1 is MNHNS and CDR2 SASEGT.

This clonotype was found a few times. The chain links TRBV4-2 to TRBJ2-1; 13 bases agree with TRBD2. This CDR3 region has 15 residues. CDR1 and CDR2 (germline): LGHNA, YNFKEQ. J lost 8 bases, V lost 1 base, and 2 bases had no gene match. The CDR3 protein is CASSQGTSGSHEQFF. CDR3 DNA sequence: TGTGCCAGCAGCCAAGGGACTAGCGGGAGCCATGAGCAGTTCTTC.

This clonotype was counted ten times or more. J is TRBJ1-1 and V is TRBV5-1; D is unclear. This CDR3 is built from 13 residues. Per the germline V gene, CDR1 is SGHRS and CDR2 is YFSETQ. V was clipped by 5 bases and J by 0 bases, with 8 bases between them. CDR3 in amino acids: CASSQGLNTEAFF. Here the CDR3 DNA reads TGCGCCAGCAGTCAAGGACTGAACACTGAAGCTTTCTTT. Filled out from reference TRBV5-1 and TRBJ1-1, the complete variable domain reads KAGVTQTPRYLIKTRGQQVTLSCSPISGHRSVSWYQQTPGQGLQFLFEYFSETQRNKGNFPGRFSGRQFSNSRSEMNVSTLELGDSALYLCASSQGLNTEAFFGQGTRLTVV.

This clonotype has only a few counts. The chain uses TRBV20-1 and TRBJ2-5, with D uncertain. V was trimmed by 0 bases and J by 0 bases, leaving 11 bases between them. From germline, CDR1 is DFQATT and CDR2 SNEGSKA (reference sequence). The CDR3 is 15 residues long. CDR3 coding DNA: TGCAGTGCTAGAGATCCAGAGTCGGACCAAGAGACCCAGTACTTC. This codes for CSARDPESDQETQYF.

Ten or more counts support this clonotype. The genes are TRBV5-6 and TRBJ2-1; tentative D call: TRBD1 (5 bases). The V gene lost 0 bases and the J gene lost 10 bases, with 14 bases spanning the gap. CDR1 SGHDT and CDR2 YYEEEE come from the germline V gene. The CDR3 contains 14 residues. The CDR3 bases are TGTGCCAGCAGCTTGGTCTCAGGGTTCGGGGAGCAGTTCTTC. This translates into CASSLVSGFGEQFF.

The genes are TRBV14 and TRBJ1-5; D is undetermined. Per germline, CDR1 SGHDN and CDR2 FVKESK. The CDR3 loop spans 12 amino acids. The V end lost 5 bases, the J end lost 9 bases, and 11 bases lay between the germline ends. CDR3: CASSAGRTPQHF. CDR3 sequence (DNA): TGTGCCAGCAGCGCGGGCCGGACGCCCCAGCATTTT.

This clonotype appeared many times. This chain's CDR3 is CSARDRSDEQFF. CDR3 nucleotides: TGCAGTGCTAGGGACAGAAGCGATGAGCAGTTCTTC. The chain combines TRBV20-1 with TRBJ2-1; possible D gene TRBD1, 6 bases. Trimming removed 3 bases at V and 8 bases at J, with 11 bases between. The CDR3 contains 12 residues. Germline lookup yields CDR1 DFQATT and CDR2 SNEGSKA (reference sequence).

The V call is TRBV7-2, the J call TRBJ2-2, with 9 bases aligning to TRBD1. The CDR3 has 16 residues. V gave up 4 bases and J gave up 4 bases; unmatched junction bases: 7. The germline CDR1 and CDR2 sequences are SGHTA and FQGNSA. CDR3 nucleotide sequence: TGTGCCAGCAGCTGGGGACAGGGTATGAGCACCGGGGAGCTGTTTTTT. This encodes CASSWGQGMSTGELFF.

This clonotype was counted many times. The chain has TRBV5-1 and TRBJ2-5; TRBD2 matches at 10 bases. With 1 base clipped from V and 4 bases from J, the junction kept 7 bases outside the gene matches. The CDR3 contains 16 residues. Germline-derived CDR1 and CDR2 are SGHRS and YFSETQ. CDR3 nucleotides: TGCGCCAGCAGCTTGTTTCTAGCGGGAGTCAGAGAGACCCAGTACTTC. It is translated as CASSLFLAGVRETQYF.

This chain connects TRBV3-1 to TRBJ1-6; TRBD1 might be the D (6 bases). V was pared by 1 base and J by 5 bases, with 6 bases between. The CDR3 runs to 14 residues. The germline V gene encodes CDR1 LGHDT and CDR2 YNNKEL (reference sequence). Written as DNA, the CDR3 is TGTGCCAGCAGCCAAGGACAGGATAATTCACCCCTCCACTTT. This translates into CASSQGQDNSPLHF. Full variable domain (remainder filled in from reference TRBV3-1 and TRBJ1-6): DTAVSQTPKYLVTQMGNDKSIKCEQNLGHDTMYWYKQDSKKFLKIMFSYNNKELIINETVPNRFSPKSPDKAHLNLHINSLELGDSAVYFCASSQGQDNSPLHFGNGTRLTVT.

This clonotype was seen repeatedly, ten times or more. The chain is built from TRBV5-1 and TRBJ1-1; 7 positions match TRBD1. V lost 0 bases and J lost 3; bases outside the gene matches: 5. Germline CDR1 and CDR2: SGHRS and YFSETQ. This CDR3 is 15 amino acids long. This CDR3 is CASSLGGGRDTEAFF. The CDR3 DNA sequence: TGCGCCAGCAGCTTGGGAGGGGGCAGGGACACTGAAGCTTTCTTT. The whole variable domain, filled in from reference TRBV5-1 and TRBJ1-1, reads KAGVTQTPRYLIKTRGQQVTLSCSPISGHRSVSWYQQTPGQGLQFLFEYFSETQRNKGNFPGRFSGRQFSNSRSEMNVSTLELGDSALYLCASSLGGGRDTEAFFGQGTRLTVV.

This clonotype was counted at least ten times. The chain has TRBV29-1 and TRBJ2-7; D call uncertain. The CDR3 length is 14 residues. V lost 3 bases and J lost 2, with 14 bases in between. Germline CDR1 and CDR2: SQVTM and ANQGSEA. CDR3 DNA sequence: TGCAGCGTTGATTTGGGTAGCTTAACCTACGAGCAGTACTTC. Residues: CSVDLGSLTYEQYF.

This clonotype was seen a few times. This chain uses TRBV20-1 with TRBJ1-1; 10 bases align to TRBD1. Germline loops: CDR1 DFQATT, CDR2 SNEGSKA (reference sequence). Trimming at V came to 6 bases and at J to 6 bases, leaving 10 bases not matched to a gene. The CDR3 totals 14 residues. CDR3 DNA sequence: TGCAGTGCCACGTCCGGGACAGGGGTGGCTGAAGCTTTCTTT. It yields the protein CSATSGTGVAEAFF.

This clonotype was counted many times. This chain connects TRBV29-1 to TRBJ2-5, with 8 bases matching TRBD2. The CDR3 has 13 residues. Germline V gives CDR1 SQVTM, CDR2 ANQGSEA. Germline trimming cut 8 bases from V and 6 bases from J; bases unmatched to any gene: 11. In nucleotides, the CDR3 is TGCAGCTCCAACTTAGCGGGAACGCAGACCCAGTACTTC. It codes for CSSNLAGTQTQYF.

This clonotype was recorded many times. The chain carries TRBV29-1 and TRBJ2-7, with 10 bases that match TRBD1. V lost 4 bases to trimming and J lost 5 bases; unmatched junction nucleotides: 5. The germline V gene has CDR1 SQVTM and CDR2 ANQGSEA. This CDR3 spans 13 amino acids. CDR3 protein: CSVVDRGQHEQYF. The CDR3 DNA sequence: TGCAGCGTTGTAGACAGGGGGCAGCACGAGCAGTACTTC.

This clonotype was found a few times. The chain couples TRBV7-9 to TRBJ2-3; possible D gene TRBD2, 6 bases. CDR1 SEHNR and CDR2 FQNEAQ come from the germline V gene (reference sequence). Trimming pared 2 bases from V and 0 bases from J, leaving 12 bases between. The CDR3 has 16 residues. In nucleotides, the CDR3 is TGTGCCAGCAGCTTATCAGGACTACCAAGCACAGATACGCAGTATTTT. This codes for CASSLSGLPSTDTQYF.

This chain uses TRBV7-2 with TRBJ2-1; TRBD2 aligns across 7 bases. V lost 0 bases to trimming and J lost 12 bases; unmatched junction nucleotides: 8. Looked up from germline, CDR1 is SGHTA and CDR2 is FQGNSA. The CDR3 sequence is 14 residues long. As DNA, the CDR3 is TGTGCCAGCAGCTTAGCGAATTGGGAGGGTAGGCAGTTCTTC. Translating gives CASSLANWEGRQFF. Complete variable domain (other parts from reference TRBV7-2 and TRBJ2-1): GAGVSQSPSNKVTEKGKDVELRCDPISGHTALYWYRQSLGQGLEFLIYFQGNSAPDKSGLPSDRFSAERTGGSVSTLTIQRTQQEDSAVYLCASSLANWEGRQFFGPGTRLTVL.

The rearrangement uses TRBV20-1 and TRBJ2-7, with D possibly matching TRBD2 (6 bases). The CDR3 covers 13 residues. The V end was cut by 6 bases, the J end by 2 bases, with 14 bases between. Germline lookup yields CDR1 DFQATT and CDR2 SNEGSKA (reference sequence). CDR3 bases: TGCAGTGCGAGCCGGGACTTGCCCTACGAGCAGTACTTC. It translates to CSASRDLPYEQYF.

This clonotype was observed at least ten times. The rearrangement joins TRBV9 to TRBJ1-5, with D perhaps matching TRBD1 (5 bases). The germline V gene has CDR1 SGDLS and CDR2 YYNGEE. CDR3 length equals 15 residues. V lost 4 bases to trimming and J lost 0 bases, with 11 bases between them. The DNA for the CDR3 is TGTGCCAGCAGCCGGGGGACGGGTAGCAATCAGCCCCAGCATTTT. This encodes CASSRGTGSNQPQHF.

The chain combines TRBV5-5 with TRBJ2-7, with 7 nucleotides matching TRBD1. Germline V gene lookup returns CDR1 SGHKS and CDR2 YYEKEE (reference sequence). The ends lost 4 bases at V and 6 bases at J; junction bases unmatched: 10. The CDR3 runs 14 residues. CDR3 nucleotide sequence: TGTGCCAGCAGCCCCGAACAGGGGAAGGGCGAGCAGTACTTC. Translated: CASSPEQGKGEQYF. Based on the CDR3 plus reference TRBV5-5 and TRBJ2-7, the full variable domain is DAGVTQSPTHLIKTRGQQVTLRCSPISGHKSVSWYQQVLGQGPQFIFQYYEKEERGRGNFPDRFSARQFPNYSSELNVNALLLGDSALYLCASSPEQGKGEQYFGPGTRLTVT.

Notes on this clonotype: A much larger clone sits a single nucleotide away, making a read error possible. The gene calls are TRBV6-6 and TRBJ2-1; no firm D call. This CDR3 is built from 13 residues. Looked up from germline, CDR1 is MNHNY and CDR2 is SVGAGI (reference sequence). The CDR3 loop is CASTPMGKNGQFF. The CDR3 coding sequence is TGTGCCAGCACCCCTATGGGTAAGAATGGGCAGTTCTTC.

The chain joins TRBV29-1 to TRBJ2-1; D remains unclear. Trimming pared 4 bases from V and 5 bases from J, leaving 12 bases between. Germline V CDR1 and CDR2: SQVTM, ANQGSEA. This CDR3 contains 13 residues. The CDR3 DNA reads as TGCAGCGTTGTGGGTCAAGCAGACAATGAGCAGTTCTTC. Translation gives CSVVGQADNEQFF.

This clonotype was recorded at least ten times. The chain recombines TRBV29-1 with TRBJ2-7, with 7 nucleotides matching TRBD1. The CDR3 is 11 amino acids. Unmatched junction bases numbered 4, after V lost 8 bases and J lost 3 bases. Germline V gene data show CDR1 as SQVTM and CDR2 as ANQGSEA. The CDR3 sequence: CSSGQNYEQYF. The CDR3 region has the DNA TGCAGCTCGGGACAGAACTACGAGCAGTACTTC.